The T cell receptor (beta chain) under discussion was sequenced for a study of control samples from healthy donors and cancer patients. The method was immunoSEQ multiplex PCR; TCRdb's version includes in-frame clones alone and lacks a portion of them. The sample contains under 150,000 clones, about nine tenths of which appear only once. This CDR3 region has 15 residues. Trimming stripped 0 bases from V and 8 bases from J, with 13 bases between. The germline V gene encodes CDR1 SGHVS and CDR2 FQNEAQ. This chain connects TRBV7-8 to TRBJ1-4; D not certain. This sequence was found in a young man in good health. Input material: blood. CDR3 nucleotide sequence: TGTGCCAGCAGCTTAGCGTTCTCAGGCACGGAAAAACTGTTTTTT. It encodes CASSLAFSGTEKLFF.